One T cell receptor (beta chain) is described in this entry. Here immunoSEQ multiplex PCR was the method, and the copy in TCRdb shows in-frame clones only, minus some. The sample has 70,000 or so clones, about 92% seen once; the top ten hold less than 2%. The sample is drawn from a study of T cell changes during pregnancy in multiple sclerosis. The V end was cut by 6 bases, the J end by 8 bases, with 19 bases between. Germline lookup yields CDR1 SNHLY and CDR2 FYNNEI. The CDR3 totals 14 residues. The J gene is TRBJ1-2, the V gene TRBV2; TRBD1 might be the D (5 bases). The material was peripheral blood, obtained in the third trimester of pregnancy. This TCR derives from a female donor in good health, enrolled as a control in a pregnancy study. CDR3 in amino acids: CASRATGHEAGYTF. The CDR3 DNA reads TGTGCCAGCAGGGCCACCGGACACGAAGCAGGCTACACCTTC.